Described below is a single TCR beta chain sequence and its context. Looked up from germline, CDR1 is SGHAT and CDR2 is FQNNGV. The junction had 9 bases not matched to a gene; V was cut back by 5 bases and J by 3 bases. CDR3 length: 16 residues. A multiplex PCR was run with 60 Vbeta primers and 13 Jbeta primers. TCRdb's copy holds only in-frame clones and misses some; the assay was immunoSEQ multiplex PCR. The sample holds 100,000 to 150,000 clones, under 85% seen once. The data were taken from a study of cytomegalovirus exposure and HLA in healthy donors. Sequenced input: PBMCs. The V and J genes are TRBV11-2 and TRBJ2-3, with TRBD2 identical over 9 bases. The clonotype originates from a male donor in good health and CMV-seropositive. The CDR3 region has the DNA TGTGCCAGCAGCCCTGGGAGTAGCGGGAGAACAGATACGCAGTATTTT. Its protein product is CASSPGSSGRTDTQYF.